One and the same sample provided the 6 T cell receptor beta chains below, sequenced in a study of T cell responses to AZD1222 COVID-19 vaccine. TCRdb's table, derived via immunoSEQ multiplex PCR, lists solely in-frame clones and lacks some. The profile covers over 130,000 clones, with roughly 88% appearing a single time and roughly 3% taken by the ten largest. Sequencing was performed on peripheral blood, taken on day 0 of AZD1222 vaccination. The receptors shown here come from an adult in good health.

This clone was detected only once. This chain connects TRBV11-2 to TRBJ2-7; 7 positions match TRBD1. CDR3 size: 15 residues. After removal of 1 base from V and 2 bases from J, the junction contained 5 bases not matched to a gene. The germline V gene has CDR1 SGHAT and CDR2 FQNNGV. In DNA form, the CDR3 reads TGTGCCAGCAGCTTAGGTCTGCAGGGGGCCTACGAGCAGTACTTC. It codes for CASSLGLQGAYEQYF.

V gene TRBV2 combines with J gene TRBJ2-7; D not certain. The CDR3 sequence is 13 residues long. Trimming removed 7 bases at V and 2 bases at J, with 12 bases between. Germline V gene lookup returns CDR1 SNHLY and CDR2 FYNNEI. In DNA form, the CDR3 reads TGTGCCAGCACCTGGCCCGATCCCTACGAGCAGTACTTC. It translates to CASTWPDPYEQYF.

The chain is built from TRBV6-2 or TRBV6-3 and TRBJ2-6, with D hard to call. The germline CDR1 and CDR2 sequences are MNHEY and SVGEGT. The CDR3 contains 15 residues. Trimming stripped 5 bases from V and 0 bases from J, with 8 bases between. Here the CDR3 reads CASSPQHSGANVLTF. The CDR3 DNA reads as TGTGCCAGCAGTCCACAGCACTCTGGGGCCAACGTCCTGACTTTC.

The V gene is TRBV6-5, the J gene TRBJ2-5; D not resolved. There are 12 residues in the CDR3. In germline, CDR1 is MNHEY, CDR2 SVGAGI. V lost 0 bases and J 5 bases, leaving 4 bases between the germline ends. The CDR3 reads CASSYSGETQYF. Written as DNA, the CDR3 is TGTGCCAGCAGTTACTCTGGGGAGACCCAGTACTTC.

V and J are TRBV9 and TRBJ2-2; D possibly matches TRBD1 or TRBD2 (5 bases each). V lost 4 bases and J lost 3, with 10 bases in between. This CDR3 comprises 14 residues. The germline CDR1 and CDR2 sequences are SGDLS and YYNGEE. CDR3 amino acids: CASSLGRDTGELFF. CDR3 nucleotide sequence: TGTGCCAGCAGCCTGGGACGGGACACCGGGGAGCTGTTTTTT.

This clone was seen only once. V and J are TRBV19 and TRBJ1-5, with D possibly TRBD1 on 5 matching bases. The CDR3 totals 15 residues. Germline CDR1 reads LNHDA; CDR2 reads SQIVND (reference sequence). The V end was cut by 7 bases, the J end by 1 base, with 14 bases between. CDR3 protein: CASNSDTLSNQPQHF. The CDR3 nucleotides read TGTGCCAGTAATTCGGACACCTTAAGCAATCAGCCCCAGCATTTT.